A selection of T cell receptor beta chains follows, all from one sample in a study of T cell changes during pregnancy in multiple sclerosis. The data were produced by immunoSEQ multiplex PCR, yet TCRdb's version contains in-frame clones alone and is incomplete. In the table there are 95,000 to 150,000 clones, approximately 93% of which are singletons. The source was peripheral blood, collected before pregnancy. The receptor set was obtained from a female donor with multiple sclerosis, enrolled in a pregnancy study. Each CDR3 is given with its conserved first and last residue. A D gene is named only where the DNA matches it firmly. Rows give clone size only sometimes, using once, few, many, or a class for an expanded clone.

d_gene,abundance,j_gene,v_gene,CDR3aa,CDR3nt
TRBD1,-,TRBJ2-7,TRBV5-6,CASSISGTGVYEQYF,TGTGCCAGCAGCATATCGGGGACAGGGGTCTACGAGCAGTACTTC
TRBD1,-,TRBJ1-1,TRBV27,CASSFSGTGVTEAFF,TGTGCCAGCAGTTTTTCCGGGACAGGAGTCACTGAAGCTTTCTTT
TRBD1,-,TRBJ1-6,TRBV6-1,CASIQDRANNSPLHF,TGTGCCAGCATACAGGACAGGGCGAATAATTCACCCCTCCACTTT
-,-,TRBJ2-3,TRBV28,CASSQTNPTDTQYF,TGTGCCAGCAGTCAAACAAACCCGACAGATACGCAGTATTTT
TRBD1,-,TRBJ1-5,TRBV5-1,CASSFDRGYQPQHF,TGCGCCAGCAGCTTTGACAGGGGCTATCAGCCCCAGCATTTT
-,-,TRBJ1-2,TRBV30,CAWSRTGLNYGYTF,TGTGCCTGGAGCCGGACGGGACTTAACTATGGCTACACCTTC
TRBD1,-,TRBJ1-3,TRBV9,CASSARQGSGNTIYF,TGTGCCAGCAGCGCACGACAGGGCTCTGGAAACACCATATATTTT
-,-,TRBJ1-5,TRBV7-8,CASSLRDSLSGNQLQHF,TGTGCCAGCAGCTTAAGGGACTCCCTAAGCGGCAATCAGCTCCAGCATTTT
TRBD1,-,TRBJ1-4,TRBV25-1,CASSEVTGTGDTNEKLFF,TGTGCCAGCAGTGAAGTGACCGGGACAGGGGACACTAATGAAAAACTGTTTTTT
TRBD2,-,TRBJ2-7,TRBV2,CASDTSGAHYYEQYF,TGTGCCAGCGATACTAGCGGGGCCCATTACTACGAGCAGTACTTC
TRBD2,-,TRBJ2-1,TRBV6-6,CASSVAGAGNEQFF,TGTGCCAGCAGTGTAGCGGGGGCCGGGAATGAGCAGTTCTTC
-,-,TRBJ1-5,TRBV19,CASKGGQGSNQPQHF,TGTGCCAGTAAGGGGGGGCAGGGAAGCAATCAGCCCCAGCATTTT
-,-,TRBJ1-2,TRBV30,CAWSVRAKSDYGYTF,TGTGCCTGGAGTGTACGTGCGAAATCGGACTATGGCTACACCTTC
-,-,TRBJ2-7,TRBV11-2,CASSRQSSYEQYF,TGTGCCAGCAGTCGACAGAGCTCCTACGAGCAGTACTTC
-,-,TRBJ2-7,TRBV20-1,CSAGDSYEQYF,TGCAGTGCCGGAGACTCCTACGAGCAGTACTTC
-,-,TRBJ2-3,TRBV28,CASSFSGQGGDTQYF,TGTGCCAGCAGTTTTTCTGGGCAAGGCGGGGATACGCAGTATTTT
-,-,TRBJ1-5,TRBV5-1,CASSPDGAQPQHF,TGCGCCAGCAGCCCGGATGGGGCTCAGCCCCAGCATTTT
-,once,TRBJ2-1,TRBV18,CASSDGTGYRSEQFF,TGTGCCAGCTCCGACGGGACTGGGTATCGTAGTGAGCAGTTCTTC
-,-,TRBJ2-1,TRBV6-5,CASSLSRGLYNEQFF,TGTGCCAGCAGTTTATCGAGAGGACTATACAATGAGCAGTTCTTC
TRBD2,-,TRBJ2-2,TRBV10-2,CASLGGGLGGELFF,TGCGCCAGCCTCGGGGGGGGCTTGGGCGGGGAGCTGTTTTTT
-,-,TRBJ1-2,TRBV2,CASSGAIYGYTF,TGTGCCAGCAGTGGAGCCATCTATGGCTACACCTTC
TRBD1,-,TRBJ1-2,TRBV27,CASSPMDRVKGYTF,TGTGCCAGCAGCCCGATGGACAGGGTAAAGGGCTACACCTTC
TRBD1,-,TRBJ1-5,TRBV6-6,CASSQTGRNQPQHF,TGTGCCAGCAGCCAGACAGGGCGGAATCAGCCCCAGCATTTT
TRBD1,-,TRBJ2-1,TRBV4-2,CASSRDRSYNEQFF,TGTGCCAGCAGCCGGGACAGGTCCTACAATGAGCAGTTCTTC
-,-,TRBJ1-1,TRBV5-4,CASSSRQTNTEAFF,TGTGCCAGCAGCTCTCGACAGACCAACACTGAAGCTTTCTTT
TRBD2,-,TRBJ2-1,TRBV15,CATSSGTSGRPHEQFF,TGTGCCACCAGCAGTGGGACTAGCGGGAGGCCCCATGAGCAGTTCTTC
-,-,TRBJ1-2,TRBV28,CASSSLPGRNYGYTF,TGTGCCAGCAGTTCACTGCCTGGTCGTAACTATGGCTACACCTTC
TRBD1,-,TRBJ1-6,TRBV5-1,CASSGDRAYNSPLHF,TGCGCCAGCAGCGGGGACAGGGCTTATAATTCACCCCTCCACTTT
TRBD2,-,TRBJ2-2,TRBV9,CASSVVGGAGELFF,TGTGCCAGCAGCGTAGTTGGGGGGGCCGGGGAGCTGTTTTTT
-,-,TRBJ2-2,TRBV2,CASGRLTNTGELFF,TGTGCCAGCGGTCGACTAACGAACACCGGGGAGCTGTTTTTT
TRBD2,-,TRBJ2-5,TRBV6-5,CASSYSSRGAQETQYF,TGTGCCAGCAGTTACTCGTCGCGGGGGGCCCAAGAGACCCAGTACTTC
TRBD1,-,TRBJ1-6,TRBV6-6,CASSYQGANSPLHF,TGTGCCAGCAGTTACCAGGGGGCAAATTCACCCCTCCACTTT
-,-,TRBJ1-3,TRBV30,CAWSGQAGNTIYF,TGTGCCTGGAGTGGACAAGCTGGAAACACCATATATTTT
-,-,TRBJ2-5,TRBV9,CASSVVPGIQETQYF,TGTGCCAGCAGCGTAGTACCGGGGATCCAAGAGACCCAGTACTTC
-,-,TRBJ2-7,TRBV18,CASSPPSQFYEQYF,TGTGCCAGCTCACCACCGTCGCAGTTCTACGAGCAGTACTTC
TRBD1,-,TRBJ2-4,TRBV18,CASSLQRQGDIQYF,TGTGCCAGCTCACTGCAGCGACAGGGGGACATTCAGTACTTC
-,-,TRBJ1-4,TRBV5-6,CASSNGPGRSGEKLFF,TGTGCCAGCAGCAACGGACCGGGTCGCTCGGGGGAAAAACTGTTTTTT
-,-,TRBJ1-5,TRBV6-6,CASSYKGGEGGQPQHF,TGTGCCAGCAGTTACAAGGGGGGGGAAGGCGGTCAGCCCCAGCATTTT
TRBD2,once,TRBJ2-7,TRBV25-1,CASSETSGSPSRGYEQYF,TGTGCCAGCAGTGAGACTAGCGGGTCTCCTTCACGGGGATACGAGCAGTACTTC
-,-,TRBJ1-1,TRBV7-2,CASSSHGGGTEAFF,TGTGCCAGCAGCAGCCATGGGGGAGGAACTGAAGCTTTCTTT
TRBD2,-,TRBJ2-5,TRBV7-2,CASSPFSGGAGKTQYF,TGTGCCAGCAGCCCCTTTAGCGGGGGGGCCGGGAAGACCCAGTACTTC
-,-,TRBJ2-7,TRBV4-1,CASSQDMGRNEQYF,TGCGCCAGCAGCCAAGATATGGGCCGAAACGAGCAGTACTTC
-,-,TRBJ2-1,TRBV27,CASISYNEQFF,TGTGCCAGCATATCCTACAATGAGCAGTTCTTC
-,-,TRBJ2-4,TRBV7-9,CASSLVAGKAKNIQYF,TGTGCCAGCAGCTTAGTGGCGGGAAAGGCCAAAAACATTCAGTACTTC
-,-,TRBJ1-4,TRBV11-2,CASSPGRGEKLFF,TGTGCCAGCAGCCCCGGCCGAGGTGAAAAACTGTTTTTT
TRBD2,-,TRBJ2-7,TRBV7-2,CASSKGLAGGGEQYF,TGTGCCAGCAGCAAGGGACTAGCGGGGGGGGGCGAGCAGTACTTC
-,-,TRBJ2-1,TRBV5-1,CASSFRGTAYNEQFF,TGCGCCAGCAGCTTCCGCGGGACTGCTTACAATGAGCAGTTCTTC
-,once,TRBJ1-5,TRBV19,CASRERDQPQHF,TGTGCCAGTAGGGAGAGGGATCAGCCCCAGCATTTT
-,-,TRBJ1-2,TRBV7-9,CASSGMDRGYGYTF,TGTGCCAGCAGTGGGATGGACAGAGGTTATGGCTACACCTTC
-,-,TRBJ2-1,TRBV19,CASSIELALSSYNEQFF,TGTGCCAGTAGTATAGAGTTAGCGCTCAGCTCCTACAATGAGCAGTTCTTC
-,once,TRBJ2-2,TRBV4-2,CASSYDTGELFF,TGTGCCAGCAGCTATGACACCGGGGAGCTGTTTTTT
-,-,TRBJ1-1,TRBV7-9,CASSLGRGLIRNTEAFF,TGTGCCAGCAGCTTAGGTAGGGGTCTGATAAGGAACACTGAAGCTTTCTTT
-,-,TRBJ1-2,TRBV29-1,CSVEGAGSDYGYTF,TGCAGCGTTGAAGGGGCGGGGTCGGACTATGGCTACACCTTC
TRBD1,once,TRBJ2-1,TRBV27,CASTKGQGPYNEQFF,TGTGCCAGCACCAAGGGACAGGGGCCCTACAATGAGCAGTTCTTC
-,-,TRBJ1-5,TRBV4-1,CASSQDTPTQMSNQPQHF,TGCGCCAGCAGCCAAGATACCCCGACACAGATGAGCAATCAGCCCCAGCATTTT